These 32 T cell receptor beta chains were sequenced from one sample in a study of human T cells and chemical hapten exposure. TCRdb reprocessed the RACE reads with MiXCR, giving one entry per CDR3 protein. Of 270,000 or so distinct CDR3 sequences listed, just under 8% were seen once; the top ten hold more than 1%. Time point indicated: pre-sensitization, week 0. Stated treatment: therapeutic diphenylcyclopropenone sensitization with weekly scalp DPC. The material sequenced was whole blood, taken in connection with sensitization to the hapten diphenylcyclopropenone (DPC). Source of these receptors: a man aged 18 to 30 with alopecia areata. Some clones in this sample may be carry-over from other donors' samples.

The DNA for the CDR3 is TGCAGTGGCGGGGGGGCCGTGGTCTCCTACAATGAGCAGTTCTTC. This translates into CSGGGAVVSYNEQFF. The chain joins TRBV20-1 to TRBJ2-1; 9 nucleotides line up with TRBD2. The CDR3 has 15 amino acids. CDR1 is DFQATT and CDR2 is SNEGSKA in the germline V gene (reference sequence). With 7 bases clipped from V and 0 bases from J, the junction kept 7 bases outside the gene matches.

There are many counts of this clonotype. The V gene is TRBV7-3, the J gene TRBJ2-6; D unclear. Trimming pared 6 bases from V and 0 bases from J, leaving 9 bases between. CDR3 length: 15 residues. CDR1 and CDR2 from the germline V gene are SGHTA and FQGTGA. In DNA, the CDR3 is TGTGCCAGCAGTCCTGTAGGCTCTGGGGCCAACGTCCTGACTTTC. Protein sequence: CASSPVGSGANVLTF.

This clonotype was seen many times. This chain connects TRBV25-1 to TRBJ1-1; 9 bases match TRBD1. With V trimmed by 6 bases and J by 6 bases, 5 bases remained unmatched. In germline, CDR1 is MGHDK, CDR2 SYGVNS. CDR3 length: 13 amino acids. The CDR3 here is CASRRQGEAEAFF. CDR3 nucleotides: TGTGCCAGCAGGCGACAGGGGGAAGCTGAAGCTTTCTTT.

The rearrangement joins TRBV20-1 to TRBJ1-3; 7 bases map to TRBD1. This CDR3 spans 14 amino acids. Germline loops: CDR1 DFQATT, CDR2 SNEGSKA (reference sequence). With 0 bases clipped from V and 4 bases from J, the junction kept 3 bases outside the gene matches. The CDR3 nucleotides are TGCAGTGCTAGAGATCTGGACAGGGGAAACACCATATATTTT. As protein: CSARDLDRGNTIYF.

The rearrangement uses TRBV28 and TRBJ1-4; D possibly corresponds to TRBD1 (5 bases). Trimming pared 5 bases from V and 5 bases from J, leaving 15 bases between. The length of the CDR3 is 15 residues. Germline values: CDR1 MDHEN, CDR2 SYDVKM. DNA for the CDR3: TGTGCCAGCAGTCTCAACACAGGTCTAAATGAAAAACTGTTTTTT. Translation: CASSLNTGLNEKLFF.

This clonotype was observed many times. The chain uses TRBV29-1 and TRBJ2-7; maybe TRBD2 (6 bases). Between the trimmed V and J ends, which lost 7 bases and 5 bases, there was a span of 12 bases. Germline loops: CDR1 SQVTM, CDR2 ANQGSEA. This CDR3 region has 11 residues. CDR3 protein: CSAATGDEQYF. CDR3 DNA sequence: TGCAGCGCCGCGACGGGGGACGAGCAGTACTTC.

DNA of the CDR3: TGTGCCAGCTCACCTCCCGGGCGCACTGAAGCTTTCTTT. Its translation is CASSPPGRTEAFF. V is TRBV18 and J is TRBJ1-1; D gene uncertain. The germline V and J ends were trimmed by 3 bases and 4 bases, with 9 bases remaining between them. Per germline, CDR1 KGHSH and CDR2 LQKENI. The CDR3 runs 13 residues.

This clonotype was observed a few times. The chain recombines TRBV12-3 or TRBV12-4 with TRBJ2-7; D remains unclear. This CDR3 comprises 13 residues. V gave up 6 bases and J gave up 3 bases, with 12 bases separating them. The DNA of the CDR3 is TGTGCCAGCAGCCTGGGTTTAGGCTACGAGCAGTACGTC. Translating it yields CASSLGLGYEQYV.

CDR3 residues: CASSATESSYEQYV. CDR3 nucleotides: TGTGCCAGCAGTGCGACAGAGAGCTCCTACGAGCAGTACGTC. This chain uses TRBV6-1 with TRBJ2-7; D possibly corresponds to TRBD1 (5 bases). The germline V gene encodes CDR1 MNHNS and CDR2 SASEGT. The V gene lost 4 bases and the J gene lost 0 bases, with 10 bases spanning the gap. The CDR3 consists of 14 residues.

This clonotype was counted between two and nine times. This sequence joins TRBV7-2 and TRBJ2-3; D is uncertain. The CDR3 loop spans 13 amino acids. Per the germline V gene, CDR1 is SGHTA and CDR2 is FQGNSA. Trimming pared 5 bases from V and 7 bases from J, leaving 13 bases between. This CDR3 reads CASSPPPRNTQYF. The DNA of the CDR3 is TGTGCCAGCAGCCCCCCCCCACGGAATACGCAGTATTTT.

CDR3 nucleotide sequence: TGTGCCAGCAGCTGGGACAGGGCGGGGAACACTGAAGCTTTCTTT. It encodes CASSWDRAGNTEAFF. V and J are TRBV6-5 and TRBJ1-1; 9 nucleotides agree with TRBD1. J was trimmed by 1 base and V by 6 bases; bases with no gene match: 6. The CDR3 is 15 residues long. The germline gives CDR1 MNHEY, CDR2 SVGAGI.

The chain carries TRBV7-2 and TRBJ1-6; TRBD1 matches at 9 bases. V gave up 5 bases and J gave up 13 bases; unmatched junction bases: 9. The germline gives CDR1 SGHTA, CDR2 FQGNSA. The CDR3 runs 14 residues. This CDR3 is CASSPGTGYLPLHF. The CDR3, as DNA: TGTGCCAGCAGCCCCGGGACAGGGTATTTGCCCCTCCACTTT.

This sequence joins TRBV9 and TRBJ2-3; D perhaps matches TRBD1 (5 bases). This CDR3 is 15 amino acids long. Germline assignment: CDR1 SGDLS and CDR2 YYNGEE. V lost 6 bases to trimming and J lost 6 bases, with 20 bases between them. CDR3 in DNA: TGTGCCAGCACCCTTACAGGCCGCTTTTCGGATACGCAGTATTTT. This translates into CASTLTGRFSDTQYF. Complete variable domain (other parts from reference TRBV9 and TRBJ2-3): DSGVTQTPKHLITATGQRVTLRCSPRSGDLSVYWYQQSLDQGLQFLIQYYNGEERAKGNILERFSAQQFPDLHSELNLSSLELGDSALYFCASTLTGRFSDTQYFGPGTRLTVL.

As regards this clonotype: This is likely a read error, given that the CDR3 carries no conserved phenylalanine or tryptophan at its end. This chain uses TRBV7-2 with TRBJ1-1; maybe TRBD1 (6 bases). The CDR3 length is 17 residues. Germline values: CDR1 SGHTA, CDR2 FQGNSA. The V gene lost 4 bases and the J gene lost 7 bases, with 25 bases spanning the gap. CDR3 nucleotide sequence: TGTGCCAGCAGCTCATTTGGCGGGAGTAGGGGGATCATTGAAGCTTTCTCT. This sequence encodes CASSSFGGSRGIIEAFS.

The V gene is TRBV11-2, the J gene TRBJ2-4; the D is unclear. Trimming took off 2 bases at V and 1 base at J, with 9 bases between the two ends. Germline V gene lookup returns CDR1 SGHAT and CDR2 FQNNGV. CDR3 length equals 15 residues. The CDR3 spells CASSLLSGAKNIQYF. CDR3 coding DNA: TGTGCCAGCAGCTTACTATCCGGGGCCAAAAACATTCAGTACTTC.

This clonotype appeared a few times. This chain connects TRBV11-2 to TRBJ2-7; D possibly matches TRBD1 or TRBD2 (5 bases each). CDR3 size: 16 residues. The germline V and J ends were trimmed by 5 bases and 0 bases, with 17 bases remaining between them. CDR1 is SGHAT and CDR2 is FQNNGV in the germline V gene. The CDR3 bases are TGTGCCAGCAGCCCAACCGGGACGGTAAGCTCCTACGAGCAGTACTTC. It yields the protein CASSPTGTVSSYEQYF.

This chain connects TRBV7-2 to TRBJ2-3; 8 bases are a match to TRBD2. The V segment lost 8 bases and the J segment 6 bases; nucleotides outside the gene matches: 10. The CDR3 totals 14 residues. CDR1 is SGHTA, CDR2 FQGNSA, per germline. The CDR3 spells CASGDGGARDTQYF. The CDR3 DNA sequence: TGTGCCAGCGGGGACGGGGGGGCCCGGGATACGCAGTATTTT.

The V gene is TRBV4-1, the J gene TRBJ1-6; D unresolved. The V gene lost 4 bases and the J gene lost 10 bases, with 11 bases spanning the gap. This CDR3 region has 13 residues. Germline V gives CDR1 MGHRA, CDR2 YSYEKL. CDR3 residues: CASSRQPESPLHF. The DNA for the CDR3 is TGCGCCAGCAGCCGCCAACCAGAGTCACCCCTCCACTTT.

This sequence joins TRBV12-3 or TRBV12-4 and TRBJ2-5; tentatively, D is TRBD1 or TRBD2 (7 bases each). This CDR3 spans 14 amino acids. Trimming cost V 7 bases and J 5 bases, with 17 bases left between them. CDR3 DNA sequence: TGTGCCAGCACCCCAGGGGGGGGGCTTGAGACCCAGTACTTC. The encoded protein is CASTPGGGLETQYF.

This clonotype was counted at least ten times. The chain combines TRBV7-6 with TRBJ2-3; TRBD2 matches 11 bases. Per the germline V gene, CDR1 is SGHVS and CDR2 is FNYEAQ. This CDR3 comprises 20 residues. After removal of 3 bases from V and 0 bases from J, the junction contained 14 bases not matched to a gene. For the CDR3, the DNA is TGTGCCAGCAGCTTTGGTCCTAGCGGGGGGCTTAGCTCTAGCACAGATACGCAGTATTTT. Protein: CASSFGPSGGLSSSTDTQYF.

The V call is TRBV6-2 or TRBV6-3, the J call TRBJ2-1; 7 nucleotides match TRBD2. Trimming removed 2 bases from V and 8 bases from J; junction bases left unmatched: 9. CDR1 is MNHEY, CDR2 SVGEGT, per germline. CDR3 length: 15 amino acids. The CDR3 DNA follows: TGTGCCAGCAGTTACGTTGCGGGGGTAAGGGATGAGCAGTTCTTC. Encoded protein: CASSYVAGVRDEQFF.

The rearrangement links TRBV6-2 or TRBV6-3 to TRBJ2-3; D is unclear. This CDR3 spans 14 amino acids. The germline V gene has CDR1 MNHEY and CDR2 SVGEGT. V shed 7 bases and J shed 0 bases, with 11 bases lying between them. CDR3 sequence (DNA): TGTGCCAGCATATTCGCAGGAAGCACAGATACGCAGTATTTT. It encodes CASIFAGSTDTQYF.

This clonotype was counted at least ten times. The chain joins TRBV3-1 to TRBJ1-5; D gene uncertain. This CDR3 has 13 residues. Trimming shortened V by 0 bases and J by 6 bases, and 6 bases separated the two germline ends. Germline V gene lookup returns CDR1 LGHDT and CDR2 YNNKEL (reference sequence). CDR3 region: CASSQDLGQPQHF. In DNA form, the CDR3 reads TGTGCCAGCAGCCAAGATCTGGGTCAGCCCCAGCATTTT.

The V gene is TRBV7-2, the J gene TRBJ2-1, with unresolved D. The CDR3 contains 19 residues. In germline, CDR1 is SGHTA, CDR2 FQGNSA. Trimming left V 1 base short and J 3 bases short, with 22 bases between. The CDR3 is CASSLGHFTRAALYNEQFF. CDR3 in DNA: TGTGCCAGCAGCTTAGGGCACTTTACTCGGGCAGCGCTCTACAATGAGCAGTTCTTC.

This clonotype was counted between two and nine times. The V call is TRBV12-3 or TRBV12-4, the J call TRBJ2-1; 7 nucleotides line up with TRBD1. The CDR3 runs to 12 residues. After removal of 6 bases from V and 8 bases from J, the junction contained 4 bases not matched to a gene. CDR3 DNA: TGTGCCAGCAGCCCGACAGGGTATGAGCAGTTCTTC. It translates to CASSPTGYEQFF.

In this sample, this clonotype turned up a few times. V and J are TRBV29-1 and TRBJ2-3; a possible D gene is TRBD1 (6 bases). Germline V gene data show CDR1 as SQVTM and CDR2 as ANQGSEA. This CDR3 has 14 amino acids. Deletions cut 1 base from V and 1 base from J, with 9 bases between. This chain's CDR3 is CSVEGRGRTDTQYF. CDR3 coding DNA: TGCAGCGTTGAAGGCAGGGGTCGCACAGATACGCAGTATTTT.

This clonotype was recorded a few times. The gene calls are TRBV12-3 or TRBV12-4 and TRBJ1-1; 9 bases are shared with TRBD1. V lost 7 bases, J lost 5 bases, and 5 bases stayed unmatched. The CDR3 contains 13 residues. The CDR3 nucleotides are TGTGCCAGCACCTACAGGGGGCGTACTGAAGCTTTCTTT. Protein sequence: CASTYRGRTEAFF.

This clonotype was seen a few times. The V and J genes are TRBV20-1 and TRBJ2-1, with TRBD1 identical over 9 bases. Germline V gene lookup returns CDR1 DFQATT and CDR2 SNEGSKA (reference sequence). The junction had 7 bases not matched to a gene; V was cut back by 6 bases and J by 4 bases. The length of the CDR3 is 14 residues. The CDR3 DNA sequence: TGCAGTGCCCCCGACAGGGGGGATTACAATGAGCAGTTCTTC. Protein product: CSAPDRGDYNEQFF.

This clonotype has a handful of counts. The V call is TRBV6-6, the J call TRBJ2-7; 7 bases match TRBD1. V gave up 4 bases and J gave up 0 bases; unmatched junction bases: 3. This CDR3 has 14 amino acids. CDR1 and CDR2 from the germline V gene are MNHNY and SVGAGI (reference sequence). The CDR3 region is CASSSRDSSYEQYV. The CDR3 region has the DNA TGTGCCAGCAGTTCCAGGGACAGCTCCTACGAGCAGTACGTC.

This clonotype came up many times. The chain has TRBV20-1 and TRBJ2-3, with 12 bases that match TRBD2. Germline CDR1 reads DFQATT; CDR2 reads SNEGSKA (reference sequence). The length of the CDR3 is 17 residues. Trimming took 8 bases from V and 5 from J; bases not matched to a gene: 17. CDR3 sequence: CSIYPVRTSGAGDTQYF. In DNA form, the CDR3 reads TGCAGTATTTACCCCGTCAGGACTAGCGGGGCGGGAGATACGCAGTATTTT.

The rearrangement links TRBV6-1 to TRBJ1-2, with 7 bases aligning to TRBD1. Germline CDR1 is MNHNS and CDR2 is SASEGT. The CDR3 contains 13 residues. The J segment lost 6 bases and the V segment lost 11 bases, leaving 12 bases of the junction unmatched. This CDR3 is CASGTGAADGYTF. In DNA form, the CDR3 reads TGTGCCTCGGGAACAGGGGCGGCGGATGGCTACACCTTC.

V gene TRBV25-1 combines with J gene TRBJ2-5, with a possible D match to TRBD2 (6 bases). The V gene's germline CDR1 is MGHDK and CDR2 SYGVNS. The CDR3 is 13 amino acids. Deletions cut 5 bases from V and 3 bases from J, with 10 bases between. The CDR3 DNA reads TGTGCCAGCAGTAAAGGAGGGAAAGAGACCCAGTACTTC. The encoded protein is CASSKGGKETQYF.